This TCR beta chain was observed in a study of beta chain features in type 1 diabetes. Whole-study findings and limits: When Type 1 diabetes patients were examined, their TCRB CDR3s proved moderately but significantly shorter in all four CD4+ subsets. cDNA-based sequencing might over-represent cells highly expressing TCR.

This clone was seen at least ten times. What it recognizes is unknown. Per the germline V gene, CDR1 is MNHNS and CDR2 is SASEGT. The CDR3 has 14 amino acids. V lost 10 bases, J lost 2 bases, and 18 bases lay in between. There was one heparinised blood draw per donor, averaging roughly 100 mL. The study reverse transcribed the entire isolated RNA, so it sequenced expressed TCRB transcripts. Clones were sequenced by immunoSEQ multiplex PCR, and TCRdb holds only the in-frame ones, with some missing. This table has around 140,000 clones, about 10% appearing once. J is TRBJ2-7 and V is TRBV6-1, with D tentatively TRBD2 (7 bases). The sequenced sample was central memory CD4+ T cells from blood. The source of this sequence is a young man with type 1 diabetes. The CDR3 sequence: CATEDRGGTYEQYF. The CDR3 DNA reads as TGTGCCACCGAAGATAGGGGGGGGACCTACGAGCAGTACTTC.